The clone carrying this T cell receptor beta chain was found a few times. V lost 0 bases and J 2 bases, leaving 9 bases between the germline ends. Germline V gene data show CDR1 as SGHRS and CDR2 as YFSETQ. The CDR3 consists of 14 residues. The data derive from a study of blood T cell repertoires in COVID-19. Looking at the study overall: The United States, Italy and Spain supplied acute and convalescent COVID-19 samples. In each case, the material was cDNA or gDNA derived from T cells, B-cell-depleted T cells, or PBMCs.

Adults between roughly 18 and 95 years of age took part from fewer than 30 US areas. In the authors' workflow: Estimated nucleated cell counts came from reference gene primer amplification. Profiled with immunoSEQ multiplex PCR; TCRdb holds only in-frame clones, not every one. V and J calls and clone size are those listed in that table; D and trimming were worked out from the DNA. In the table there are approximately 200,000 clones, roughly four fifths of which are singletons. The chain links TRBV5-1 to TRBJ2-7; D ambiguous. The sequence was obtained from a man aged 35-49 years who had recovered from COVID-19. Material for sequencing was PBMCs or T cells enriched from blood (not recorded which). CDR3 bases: TGCGCCAGCAGCTTGGCAGGTGCCCCCTACGAGCAGTACTTC. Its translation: CASSLAGAPYEQYF.